The clone carrying this TCR beta chain was recorded once. Its target is unknown. These data originate in a study of identical twins. CDR3 length: 14 residues. V was shortened by 2 bases and J by 5 bases, with 9 bases between the two germline ends. Template switching created a universal primer site, and the cDNA included unique molecular identifiers. TCRdb analysed the 5' RACE reads with MiXCR anew, one entry per CDR3 protein. The sample has 200,000 to 300,000 distinct CDR3 sequences, 10% to 13% seen once. Regarding the study as a whole: Out-of-frame alpha sequences shared by twins showed excess low generation probability.

Healthy Caucasians alone served as donors. The chain combines TRBV12-3 or TRBV12-4 with TRBJ2-2; D unresolved. This receptor was identified in a man between 50 and 59 years old in good health. Specimen: memory T cells sorted from blood. This CDR3 reads CASSLMDRTGELFF. CDR3 in DNA: TGTGCCAGCAGTTTAATGGATAGAACCGGGGAGCTGTTTTTT.